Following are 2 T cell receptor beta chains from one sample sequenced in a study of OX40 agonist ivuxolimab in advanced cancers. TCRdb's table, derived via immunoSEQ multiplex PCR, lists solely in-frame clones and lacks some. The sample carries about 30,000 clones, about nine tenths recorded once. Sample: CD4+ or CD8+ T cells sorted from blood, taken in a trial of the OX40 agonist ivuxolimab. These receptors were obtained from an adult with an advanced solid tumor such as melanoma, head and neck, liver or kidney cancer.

Here the CDR3 DNA reads TGTGCCAGCAGTTTTGGACTAGCGGGACTCTACGAGCAGTACTTC. Its translation: CASSFGLAGLYEQYF. The chain couples TRBV27 to TRBJ2-7; 12 bases match TRBD2. The V segment lost 3 bases and the J segment 3 bases; nucleotides outside the gene matches: 3. The germline CDR1 and CDR2 sequences are MNHEY and SMNVEV (reference sequence). The CDR3 consists of 15 residues.

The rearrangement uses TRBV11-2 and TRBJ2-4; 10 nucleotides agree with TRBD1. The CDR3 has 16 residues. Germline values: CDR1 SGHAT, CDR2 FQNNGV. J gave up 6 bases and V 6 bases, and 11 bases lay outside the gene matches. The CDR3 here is CASSKTGGVVGNIQYF. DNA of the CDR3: TGTGCCAGCAGTAAGACAGGGGGCGTCGTCGGAAACATTCAGTACTTC. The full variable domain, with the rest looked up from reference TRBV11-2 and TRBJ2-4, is EAGVAQSPRYKIIEKRQSVAFWCNPISGHATLYWYQQILGQGPKLLIQFQNNGVVDDSQLPKDRFSAERLKGVDSTLKIQPAKLEDSAVYLCASSKTGGVVGNIQYFGAGTRLSVL.